This TCR beta chain was sequenced for a study of blood T cell repertoires in COVID-19. Study information: T cells, B-cell-depleted T cells, or PBMCs supplied cDNA or gDNA.

The CDR3 has 13 amino acids. V dropped 6 bases and J dropped 5 bases, with 11 bases sitting between them. Some clones are missing from TCRdb's copy, which holds only in-frame ones; the method was immunoSEQ multiplex PCR. In the table there are hundreds of thousands of clones, roughly 91% of which are singletons. Assignments of participants to cohorts depended upon their own reported clinical history. The V and J genes are TRBV12-3 or TRBV12-4 and TRBJ1-5, with no clear D. The sample comprised PBMCs or T cells enriched from blood (not recorded which). The TCR comes from a woman aged 25 to 45 with acute COVID-19. Written as DNA, the CDR3 is TGTGCCAGCAGCGCCGCGCGGGATCAGCCCCAGCATTTT. This encodes CASSAARDQPQHF.